This TCR beta chain came from a study of blood T cell repertoires in COVID-19. Study context: Spain, Italy and the United States supplied samples that represented acute and convalescent COVID-19. The analysed material was cDNA or gDNA that came from T cells, B-cell-depleted T cells, or PBMCs.

TCRdb's copy holds only in-frame clones and misses some; the assay was immunoSEQ multiplex PCR. The sample records 140,000 or so clones, about four fifths being singletons. The sequence was collected from a human donor in a cohort sampled during active COVID-19. The source material was peripheral blood.

The CDR3 is CASSFDRGYQETQYF. The CDR3 DNA follows: TGCGCCAGCAGCTTCGACAGGGGTTACCAAGAGACCCAGTACTTC. The chain links TRBV5-1 to TRBJ2-5, with TRBD1 matching 8 bases. Germline assignment: CDR1 SGHRS and CDR2 YFSETQ. V lost 2 bases and J lost 0; bases outside the gene matches: 3. The CDR3 runs to 15 residues.